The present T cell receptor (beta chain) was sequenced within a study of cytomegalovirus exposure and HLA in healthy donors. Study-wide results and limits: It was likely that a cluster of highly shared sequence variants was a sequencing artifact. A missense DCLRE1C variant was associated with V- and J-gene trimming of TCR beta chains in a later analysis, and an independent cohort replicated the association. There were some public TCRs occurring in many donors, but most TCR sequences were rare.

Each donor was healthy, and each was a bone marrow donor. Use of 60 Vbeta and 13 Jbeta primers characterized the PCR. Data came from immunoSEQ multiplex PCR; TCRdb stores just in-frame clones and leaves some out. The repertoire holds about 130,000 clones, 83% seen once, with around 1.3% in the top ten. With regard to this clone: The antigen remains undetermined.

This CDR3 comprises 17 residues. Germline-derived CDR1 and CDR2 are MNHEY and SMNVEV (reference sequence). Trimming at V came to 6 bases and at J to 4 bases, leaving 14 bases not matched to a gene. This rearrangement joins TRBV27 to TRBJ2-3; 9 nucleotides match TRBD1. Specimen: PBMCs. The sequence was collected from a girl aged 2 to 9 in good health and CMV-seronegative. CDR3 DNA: TGTGCCAGCAGCCCTATGCCCGGGACAGGGTTGCCAGATACGCAGTATTTT. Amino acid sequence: CASSPMPGTGLPDTQYF.